This T cell receptor (beta chain) stems from a study of T cell responses to AZD1222 COVID-19 vaccine. As for this clone: What it binds is not known.

Whole-study findings and limits: An increase in Spike-specific TCR breadth and depth was observed after two AZD1222 doses.

Trimming took 1 base from V and 0 from J, leaving 19 bases between them. The germline CDR1 and CDR2 sequences are SGHVS and FNYEAQ. CDR3 length: 19 residues. TCRdb keeps only in-frame clones here, not all; method: immunoSEQ multiplex PCR. The data contain roughly 70,000 clones, about 88% of them singletons. The sequence was collected from an adult who received the AZD1222 COVID-19 vaccine. V gene TRBV7-6 combines with J gene TRBJ2-1, with D possibly being TRBD2 (6 bases). This material consisted of peripheral blood, taken 28 days after the second AZD1222 dose. In nucleotides, the CDR3 is TGTGCCAGCAGCTTAGGGAACCGAGGCCGGGGGAGCTCCTACAATGAGCAGTTCTTC. It yields the protein CASSLGNRGRGSSYNEQFF.